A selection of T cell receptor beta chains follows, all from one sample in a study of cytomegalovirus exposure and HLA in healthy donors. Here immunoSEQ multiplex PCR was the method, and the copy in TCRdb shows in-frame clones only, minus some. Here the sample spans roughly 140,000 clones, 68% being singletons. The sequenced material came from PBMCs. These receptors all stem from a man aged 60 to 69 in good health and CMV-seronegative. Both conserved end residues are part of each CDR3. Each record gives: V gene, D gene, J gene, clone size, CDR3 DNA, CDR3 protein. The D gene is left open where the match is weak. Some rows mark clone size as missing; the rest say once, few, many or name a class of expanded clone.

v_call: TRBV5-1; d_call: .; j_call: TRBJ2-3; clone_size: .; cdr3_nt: TGCGCCAGCAGCTTAGGGGGAACTAGCACAGATACGCAGTATTTT; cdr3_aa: CASSLGGTSTDTQYF
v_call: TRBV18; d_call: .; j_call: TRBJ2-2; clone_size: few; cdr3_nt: TGTGCCAGCTCCTCGGCAATGTTATGGGGGCCGAACACCGGGGAGCTGTTTTTT; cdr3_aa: CASSSAMLWGPNTGELFF
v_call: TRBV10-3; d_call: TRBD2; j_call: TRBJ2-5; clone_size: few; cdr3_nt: TGTGCCATCAGTACCTCTTGGACTAGCGGGAGTCGGGAGGAGGAGACCCAGTACTTC; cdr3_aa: CAISTSWTSGSREEETQYF
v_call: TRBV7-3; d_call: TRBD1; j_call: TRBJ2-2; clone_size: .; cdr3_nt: TGTGCCAGCAGCTTAACGGGACAGCAGAACACCGGGGAGCTGTTTTTT; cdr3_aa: CASSLTGQQNTGELFF
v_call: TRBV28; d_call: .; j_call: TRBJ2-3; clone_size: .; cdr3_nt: TGTGCCAGCAGTTCTAGGTCAGATACGCAGTATTTT; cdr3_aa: CASSSRSDTQYF
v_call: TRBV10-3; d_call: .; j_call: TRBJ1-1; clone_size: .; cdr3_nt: TGTGCCATCAGTGAGTCGAACAGTGAGAACACTGAAGCTTTCTTT; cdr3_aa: CAISESNSENTEAFF
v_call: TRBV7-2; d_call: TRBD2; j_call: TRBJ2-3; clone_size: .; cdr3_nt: TGTGCCAGCAGCTTATACCGACTAGCGGGTCTCACAGATACGCAGTATTTT; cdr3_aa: CASSLYRLAGLTDTQYF
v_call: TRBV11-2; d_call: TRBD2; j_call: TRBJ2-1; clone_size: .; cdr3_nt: TGTGCCAGCAGCTTAGGGGAGGGCCCTTACCATGAGCAGTTCTTC; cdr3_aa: CASSLGEGPYHEQFF
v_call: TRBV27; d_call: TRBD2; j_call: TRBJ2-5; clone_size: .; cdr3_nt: TGTGCCAGCAGTTTAAACCCCCCGCGGGGGAGGAAGGAGACCCAGTACTTC; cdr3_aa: CASSLNPPRGRKETQYF
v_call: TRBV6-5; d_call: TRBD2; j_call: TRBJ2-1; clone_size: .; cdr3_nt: TGTGCCAGCAGTTACTTCACTGCGGGAGGGTCTGAGCAGTTCTTC; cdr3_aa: CASSYFTAGGSEQFF
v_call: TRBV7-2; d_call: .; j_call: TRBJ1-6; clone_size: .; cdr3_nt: TGTGCCAGCAGCTTAGACCGGGATTCACCCCTCCACTTT; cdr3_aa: CASSLDRDSPLHF
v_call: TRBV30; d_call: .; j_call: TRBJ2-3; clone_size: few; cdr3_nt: TGTGCCTGGAGTAGAGGCGCAGATACGCAGTATTTT; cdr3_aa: CAWSRGADTQYF
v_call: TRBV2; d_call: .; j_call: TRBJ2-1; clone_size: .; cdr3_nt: TGTGCCAGCAGTGTTCCCCTCCTCGGGGGTGAGCAGTTCTTC; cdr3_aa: CASSVPLLGGEQFF
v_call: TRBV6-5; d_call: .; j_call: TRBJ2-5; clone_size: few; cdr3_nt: TGTGCCAGCAGTTTCCAGGGGGAGACCCAGTACTTC; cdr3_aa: CASSFQGETQYF
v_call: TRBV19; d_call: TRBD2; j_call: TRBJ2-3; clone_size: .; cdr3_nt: TGTGCCAGTAGCTGGGGGACTAGAGCTAGCACAGATACGCAGTATTTT; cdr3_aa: CASSWGTRASTDTQYF
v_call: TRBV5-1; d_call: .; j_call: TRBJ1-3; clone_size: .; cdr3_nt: TGCGCCAGCAGCTTGAGCAGGAACTCTGGAAACACCATATATTTT; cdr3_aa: CASSLSRNSGNTIYF
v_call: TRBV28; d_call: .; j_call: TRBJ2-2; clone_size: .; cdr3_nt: TGTGCCAGCAGTTTCATGGGGGGAAAGGGGAACACCGGGGAGCTGTTTTTT; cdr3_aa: CASSFMGGKGNTGELFF
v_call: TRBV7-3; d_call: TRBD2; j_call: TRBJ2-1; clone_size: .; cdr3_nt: TGTGCCAGCAGCGGGACTAGGGGCAATGAGCAGTTCTTC; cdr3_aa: CASSGTRGNEQFF
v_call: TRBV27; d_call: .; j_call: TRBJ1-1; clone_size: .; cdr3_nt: TGTGCCAGCAGTTTACTGGGGCCTGACACTGAAGCTTTCTTT; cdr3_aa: CASSLLGPDTEAFF
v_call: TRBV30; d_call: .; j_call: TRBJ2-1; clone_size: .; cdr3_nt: TGTGCCTGGATTCGTACCTTACAGAATGGGCTCTTC; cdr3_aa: CAWIRTLQNGLF
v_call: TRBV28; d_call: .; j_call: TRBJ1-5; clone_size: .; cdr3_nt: TGTGCCAGCAGTTACACCCATAGCAATCAGCCCCAGCATTTT; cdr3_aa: CASSYTHSNQPQHF
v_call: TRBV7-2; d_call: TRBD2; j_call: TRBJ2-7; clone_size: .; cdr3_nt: TGTGCCAGCAGCCAGGGTAGCGGGGCCCACTACGAGCAGTACTTC; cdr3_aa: CASSQGSGAHYEQYF
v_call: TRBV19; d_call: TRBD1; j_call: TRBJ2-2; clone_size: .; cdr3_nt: TGTGCCAGTAGTATCCAGGGGGCCAACACCGGGGAGCTGTTTTTT; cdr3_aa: CASSIQGANTGELFF
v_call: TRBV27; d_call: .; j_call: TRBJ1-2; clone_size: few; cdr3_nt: TGTGCCAGCAGGGGGGCAAGAGGGAACTATAACTATGGCTACACCTTC; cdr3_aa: CASRGARGNYNYGYTF
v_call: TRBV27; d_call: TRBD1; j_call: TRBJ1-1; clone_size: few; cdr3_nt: TGTGCCAGCACCCCGTTGACAGGGACCACTGAAGCTTTCTTT; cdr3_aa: CASTPLTGTTEAFF
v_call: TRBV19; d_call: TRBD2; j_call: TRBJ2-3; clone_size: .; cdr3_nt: TGTGCCAGTAGTACCCCGGGCCTAGCGGGCACCACAGATACGCAGTATTTT; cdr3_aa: CASSTPGLAGTTDTQYF
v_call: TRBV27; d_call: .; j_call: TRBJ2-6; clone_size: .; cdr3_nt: TGTGCCAGCAGTTACCAGAATTCTGGGGCCAACGTCCTGACTTTC; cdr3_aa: CASSYQNSGANVLTF
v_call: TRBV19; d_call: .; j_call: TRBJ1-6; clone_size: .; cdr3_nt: TGTGCCAGTAGTTGGGACACAGCGACCTATAATTCACCCCTCCACTTT; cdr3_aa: CASSWDTATYNSPLHF
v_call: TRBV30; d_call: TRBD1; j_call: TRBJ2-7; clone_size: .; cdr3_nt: TGTGCCTGTACGCCTTCCGGGACAGGGGGCAACGAGCAGTACTTC; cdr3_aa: CACTPSGTGGNEQYF
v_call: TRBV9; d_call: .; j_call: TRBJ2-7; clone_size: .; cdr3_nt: TGTGCCAGCAGCGTAGGTACAGGACTAAGCTCCTACGAGCAGTACTTC; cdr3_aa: CASSVGTGLSSYEQYF
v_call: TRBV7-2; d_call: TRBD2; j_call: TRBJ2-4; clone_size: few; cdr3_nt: TGTGCCAGCAGCTTAGCGCGTGGGGGGGAAAACATTCAGTACTTC; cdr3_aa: CASSLARGGENIQYF
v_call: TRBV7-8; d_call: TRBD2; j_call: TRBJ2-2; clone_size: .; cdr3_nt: TGTGCCAGCAGCTTAGTTCCCGTACGGGAGGGCCGCACCGGGGAGCTGTTTTTT; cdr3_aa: CASSLVPVREGRTGELFF
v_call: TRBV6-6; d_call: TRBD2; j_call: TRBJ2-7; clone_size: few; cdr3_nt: TGTGCCAGCAGTCTGGAGCGGGAGCAAAACGAGCAGTACTTC; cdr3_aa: CASSLEREQNEQYF
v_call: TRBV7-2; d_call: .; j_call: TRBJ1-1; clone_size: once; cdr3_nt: TGTGCCAGCAGCTTAAGCGGAAACACTGAAGCTTTCTTT; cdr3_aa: CASSLSGNTEAFF
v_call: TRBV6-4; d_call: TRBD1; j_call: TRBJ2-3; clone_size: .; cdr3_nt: TGTGCCAGCAGTGACGCGGACAGGCGAACGCAGTATTTT; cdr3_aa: CASSDADRRTQYF
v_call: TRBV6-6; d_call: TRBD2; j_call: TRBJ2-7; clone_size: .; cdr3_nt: TGTGCCAGCAGTTACGAGCGGGAGGGGGGGGAGCAGTACTTC; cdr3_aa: CASSYEREGGEQYF
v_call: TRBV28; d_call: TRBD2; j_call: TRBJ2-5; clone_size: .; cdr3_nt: TGTGCCACCGGGAGGGTCGAAGAGACCCAGTACTTC; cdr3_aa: CATGRVEETQYF
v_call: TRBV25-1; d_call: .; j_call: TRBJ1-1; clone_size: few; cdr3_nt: TGTGCCGCACGAAGGGGGACTGAAGCTTTCTTT; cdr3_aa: CAARRGTEAFF
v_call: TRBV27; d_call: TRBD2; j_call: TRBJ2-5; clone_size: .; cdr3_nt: TGTGCCAGCAGTCCCGGGACTAGCGGTTTAGAGACCCAGTACTTC; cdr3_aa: CASSPGTSGLETQYF
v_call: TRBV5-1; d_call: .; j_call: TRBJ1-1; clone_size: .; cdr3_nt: TGCGCCAGCAGCTTGAGTGGCAGTAACACTGAAGCTTTCTTT; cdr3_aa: CASSLSGSNTEAFF
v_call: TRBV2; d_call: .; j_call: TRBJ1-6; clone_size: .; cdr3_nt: TGTGCCAGCAGTCCTGACAGTCCAGGTTCACCCCTCCACTTT; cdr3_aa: CASSPDSPGSPLHF